This entry concerns a single T cell receptor beta chain. These data come from a study of blood T cell repertoires in COVID-19. Study-wide background: Donors in the United States, Italy and Spain gave samples during acute or convalescent COVID-19.

Assay used: immunoSEQ multiplex PCR; TCRdb lists only in-frame clones, some missing. The sample lists fewer than 350,000 clones; around 90% were seen once. V dropped 4 bases and J dropped 2; count of bases not matched to a gene: 6. The CDR3 extends over 15 amino acids. In germline, CDR1 is LNHDA, CDR2 SQIVND (reference sequence). Living in 24 US areas, the participants were between roughly 18 and 95 years of age. Cohorts were assigned according to the clinical history that participants reported. Source material: PBMCs or T cells enriched from blood (not recorded which). This TCR was recovered from a young woman with acute COVID-19. The chain links TRBV19 to TRBJ2-3, with TRBD1 identical over 7 bases. CDR3 nucleotides: TGTGCCAGTAGTAAACTGGGACAGAACACAGATACGCAGTATTTT. This encodes CASSKLGQNTDTQYF.